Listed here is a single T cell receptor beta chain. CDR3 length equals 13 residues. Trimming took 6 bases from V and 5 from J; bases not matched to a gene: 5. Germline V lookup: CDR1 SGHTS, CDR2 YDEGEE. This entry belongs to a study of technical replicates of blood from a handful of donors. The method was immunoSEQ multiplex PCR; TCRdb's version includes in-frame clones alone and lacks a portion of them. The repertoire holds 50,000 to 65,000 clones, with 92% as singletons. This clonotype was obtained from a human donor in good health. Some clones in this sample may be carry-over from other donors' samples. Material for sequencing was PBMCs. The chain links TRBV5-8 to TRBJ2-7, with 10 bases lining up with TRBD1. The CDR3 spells CASTLGTGDEQYF. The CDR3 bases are TGTGCCAGCACCCTGGGGACAGGGGACGAGCAGTACTTC.